In its sample, the clone carrying this TCR beta chain was seen many times. The data derive from a study of neurological immune-mediated disorders. J was trimmed by 3 bases and V by 3 bases; bases with no gene match: 9. CDR1 and CDR2 from the germline V gene are DFQATT and SNEGSKA (reference sequence). The CDR3 length is 16 residues. Time point in this sample: longitudinal time-point 1 (baseline). Each CDR3 protein gets one entry after TCRdb re-called the 5' RACE reads with MiXCR. This table has around 60,000 distinct CDR3 sequences, around 10% appearing once. The clonotype comes from a male donor with HTLV-1-associated myelopathy (HAM/TSP). Material: PBMCs. This chain links TRBV20-1 with TRBJ2-1; 9 nucleotides match TRBD2. The CDR3 DNA reads as TGCAGTGCTAGGGGTAGCGGGGGCGGGGTCTACAATGAGCAGTTCTTC. Residues: CSARGSGGGVYNEQFF.